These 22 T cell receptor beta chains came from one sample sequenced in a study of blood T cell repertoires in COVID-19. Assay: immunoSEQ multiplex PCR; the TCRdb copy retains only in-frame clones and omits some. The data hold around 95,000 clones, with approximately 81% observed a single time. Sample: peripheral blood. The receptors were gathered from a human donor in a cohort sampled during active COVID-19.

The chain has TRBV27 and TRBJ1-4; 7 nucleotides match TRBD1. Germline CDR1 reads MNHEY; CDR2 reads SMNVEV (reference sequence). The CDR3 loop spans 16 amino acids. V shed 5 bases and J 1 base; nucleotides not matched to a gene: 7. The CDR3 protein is CASSPQGLLTNEKLFF. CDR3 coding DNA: TGTGCCAGCAGTCCACAGGGGCTTTTAACTAATGAAAAACTGTTTTTT. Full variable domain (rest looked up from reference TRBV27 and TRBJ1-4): EAQVTQNPRYLITVTGKKLTVTCSQNMNHEYMSWYRQDPGLGLRQIYYSMNVEVTDKGDVPEGYKVSRKEKRNFPLILESPSPNQTSLYFCASSPQGLLTNEKLFFGSGTQLSVL.

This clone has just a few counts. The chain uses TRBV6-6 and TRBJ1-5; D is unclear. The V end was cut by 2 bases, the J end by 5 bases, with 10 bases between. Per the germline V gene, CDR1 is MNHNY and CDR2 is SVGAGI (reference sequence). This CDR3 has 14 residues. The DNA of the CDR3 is TGTGCCAGCAGTTACCCCGAGGAAGATCAGCCCCAGCATTTT. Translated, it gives CASSYPEEDQPQHF.

The CDR3 sequence is CASSTGLEAFF. The CDR3 DNA sequence: TGTGCCAGCAGCACAGGGCTAGAAGCTTTCTTT. The rearrangement joins TRBV12-3 or TRBV12-4 to TRBJ1-1; D possibly corresponds to TRBD1 (6 bases). The CDR3 has 11 residues. Trimming pared 6 bases from V and 8 bases from J, leaving 10 bases between.

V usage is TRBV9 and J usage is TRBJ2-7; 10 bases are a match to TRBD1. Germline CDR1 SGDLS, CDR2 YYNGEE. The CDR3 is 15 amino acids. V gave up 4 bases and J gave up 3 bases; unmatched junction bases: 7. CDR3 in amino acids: CASSRSGTGDYEQYF. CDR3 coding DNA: TGTGCCAGCAGCCGATCCGGGACAGGGGACTACGAGCAGTACTTC.

The CDR3 here is CASSASLAGQETQYF. CDR3 coding DNA: TGTGCCAGCAGCGCTTCTCTAGCGGGCCAAGAGACCCAGTACTTC. This chain joins TRBV7-2 and TRBJ2-5, with 8 bases aligning to TRBD2. Trimming took 5 bases from V and 1 from J; bases not matched to a gene: 6. Per the germline V gene, CDR1 is SGHTA and CDR2 is FQGNSA. CDR3 size: 15 residues. Supplemented by reference TRBV7-2 and TRBJ2-5, the full variable domain reads GAGVSQSPSNKVTEKGKDVELRCDPISGHTALYWYRQSLGQGLEFLIYFQGNSAPDKSGLPSDRFSAERTGGSVSTLTIQRTQQEDSAVYLCASSASLAGQETQYFGPGTRLLVL.

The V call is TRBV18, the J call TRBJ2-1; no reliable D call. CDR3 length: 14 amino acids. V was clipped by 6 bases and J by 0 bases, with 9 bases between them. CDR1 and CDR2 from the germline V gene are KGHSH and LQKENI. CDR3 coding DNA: TGTGCCAGCTCGGTAAGCAACTCCTACAATGAGCAGTTCTTC. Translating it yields CASSVSNSYNEQFF.

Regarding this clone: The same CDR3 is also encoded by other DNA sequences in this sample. The CDR3 here is CASSFRQGAADTQYF. In DNA, the CDR3 is TGCGCCAGCAGCTTCCGACAGGGGGCCGCAGATACGCAGTATTTT. V and J are TRBV5-1 and TRBJ2-3; TRBD1 agrees at 10 bases. The CDR3 is 15 residues long. The germline CDR1 and CDR2 sequences are SGHRS and YFSETQ. Trimming cost V 2 bases and J 4 bases; bases outside gene matches: 4.

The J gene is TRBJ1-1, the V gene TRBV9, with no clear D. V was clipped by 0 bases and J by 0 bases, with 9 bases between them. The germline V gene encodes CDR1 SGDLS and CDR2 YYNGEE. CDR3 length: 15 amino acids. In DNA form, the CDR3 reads TGTGCCAGCAGCGTAGGGGGAGGGATGAACACTGAAGCTTTCTTT. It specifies CASSVGGGMNTEAFF.

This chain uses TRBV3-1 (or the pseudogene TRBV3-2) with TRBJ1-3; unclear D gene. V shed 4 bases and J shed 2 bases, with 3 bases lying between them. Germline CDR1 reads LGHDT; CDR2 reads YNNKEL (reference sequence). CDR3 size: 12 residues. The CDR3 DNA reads TGTGCCAGCAGCCCAGCTGGAAACACCATATATTTT. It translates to CASSPAGNTIYF.

The CDR3 sequence: CASSEEGSRFQETQYF. The CDR3 DNA is TGTGCCAGTAGTGAGGAGGGGTCACGATTTCAGGAGACCCAGTACTTC. The gene calls are TRBV19 and TRBJ2-5; D is possibly TRBD2 (6 bases). Looked up from germline, CDR1 is LNHDA and CDR2 is SQIVND (reference sequence). Trimming took 5 bases from V and 5 from J, leaving 21 bases between them. The length of the CDR3 is 16 residues.

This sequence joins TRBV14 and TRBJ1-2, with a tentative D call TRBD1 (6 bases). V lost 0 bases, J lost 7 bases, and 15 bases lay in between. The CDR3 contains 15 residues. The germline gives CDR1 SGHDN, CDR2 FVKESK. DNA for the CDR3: TGTGCCAGCAGCCAAGATCAGGGGCCCCAATCTGGCTACACCTTC. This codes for CASSQDQGPQSGYTF.

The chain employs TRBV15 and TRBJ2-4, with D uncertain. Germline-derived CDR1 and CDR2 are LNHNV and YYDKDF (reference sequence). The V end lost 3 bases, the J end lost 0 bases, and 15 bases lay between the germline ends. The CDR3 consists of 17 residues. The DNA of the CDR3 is TGTGCCACCAGCAGGAATACAGAAACCGTAGCCAAAAACATTCAGTACTTC. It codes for CATSRNTETVAKNIQYF.

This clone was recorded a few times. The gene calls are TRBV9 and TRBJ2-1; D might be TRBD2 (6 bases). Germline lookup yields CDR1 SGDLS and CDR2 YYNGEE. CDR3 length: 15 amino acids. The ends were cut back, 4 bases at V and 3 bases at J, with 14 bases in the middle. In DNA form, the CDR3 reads TGTGCCAGCAGCCAAGACTCGGGGGTCTACAATGAGCAGTTCTTC. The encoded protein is CASSQDSGVYNEQFF.

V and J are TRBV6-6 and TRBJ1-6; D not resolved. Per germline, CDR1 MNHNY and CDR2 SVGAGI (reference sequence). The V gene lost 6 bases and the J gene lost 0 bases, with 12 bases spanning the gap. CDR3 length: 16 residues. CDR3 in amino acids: CASRKDGSSYNSPLHF. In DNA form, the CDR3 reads TGTGCCAGCAGAAAGGACGGGAGCTCCTATAATTCACCCCTCCACTTT.

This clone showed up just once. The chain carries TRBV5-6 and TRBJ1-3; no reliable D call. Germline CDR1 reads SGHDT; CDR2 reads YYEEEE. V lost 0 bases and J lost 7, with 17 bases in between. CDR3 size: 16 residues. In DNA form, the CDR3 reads TGTGCCAGCAGCTTGGGGAGGTCGGTTAAGTGGAACACCATATATTTT. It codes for CASSLGRSVKWNTIYF.

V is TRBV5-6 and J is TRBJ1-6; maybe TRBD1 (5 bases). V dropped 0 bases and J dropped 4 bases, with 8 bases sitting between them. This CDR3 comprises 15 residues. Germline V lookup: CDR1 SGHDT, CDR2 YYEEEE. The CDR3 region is CASSLGGGYNSPLHF. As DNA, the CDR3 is TGTGCCAGCAGCTTGGGGGGCGGTTATAATTCACCCCTCCACTTT.

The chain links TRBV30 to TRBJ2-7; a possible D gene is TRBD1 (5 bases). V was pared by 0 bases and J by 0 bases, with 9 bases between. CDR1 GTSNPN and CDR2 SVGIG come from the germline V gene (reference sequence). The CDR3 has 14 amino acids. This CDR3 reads CAWSVGVGSYEQYF. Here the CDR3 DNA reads TGTGCCTGGAGTGTAGGGGTCGGCTCCTACGAGCAGTACTTC.

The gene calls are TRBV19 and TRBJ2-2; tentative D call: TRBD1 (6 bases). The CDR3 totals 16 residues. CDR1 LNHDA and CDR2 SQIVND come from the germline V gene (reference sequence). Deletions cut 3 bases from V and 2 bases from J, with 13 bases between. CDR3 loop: CASSIYAGTNTGELFF. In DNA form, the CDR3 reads TGTGCCAGTAGTATTTACGCAGGGACAAACACCGGGGAGCTGTTTTTT.

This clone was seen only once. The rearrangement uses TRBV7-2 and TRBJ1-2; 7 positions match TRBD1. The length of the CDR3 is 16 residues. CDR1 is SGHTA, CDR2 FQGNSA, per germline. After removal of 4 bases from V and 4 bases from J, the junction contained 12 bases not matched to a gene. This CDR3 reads CASSSQTQGGLYGYTF. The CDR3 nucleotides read TGTGCCAGCAGCTCACAGACCCAGGGGGGACTCTATGGCTACACCTTC.

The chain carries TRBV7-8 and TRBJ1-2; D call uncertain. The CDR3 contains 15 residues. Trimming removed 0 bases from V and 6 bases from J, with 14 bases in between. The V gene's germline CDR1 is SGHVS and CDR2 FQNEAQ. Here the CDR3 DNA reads TGTGCCAGCAGCTTAGCGAGCGGGTTCTTGAATGGCTACACCTTC. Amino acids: CASSLASGFLNGYTF.

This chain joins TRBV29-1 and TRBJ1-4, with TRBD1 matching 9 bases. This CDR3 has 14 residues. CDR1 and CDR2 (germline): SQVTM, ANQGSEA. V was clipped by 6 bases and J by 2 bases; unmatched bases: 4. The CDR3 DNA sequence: TGCAGCGTACCTGGACAGGGGACTAATGAAAAACTGTTTTTT. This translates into CSVPGQGTNEKLFF.

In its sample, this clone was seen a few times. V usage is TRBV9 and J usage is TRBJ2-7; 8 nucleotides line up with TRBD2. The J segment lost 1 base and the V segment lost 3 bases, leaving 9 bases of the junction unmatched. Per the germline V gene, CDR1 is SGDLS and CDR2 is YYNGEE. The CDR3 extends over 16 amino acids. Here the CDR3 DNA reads TGTGCCAGCAGCGCCTCGACTAGCGCACTTTCCTACGAGCAGTACTTC. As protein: CASSASTSALSYEQYF.